This T cell receptor (beta chain) was observed in a study of blood T cell repertoires in COVID-19. In the study overall: COVID-19 samples from acute and convalescent phases originated in the United States, Italy and Spain. PBMCs, B-cell-depleted T cells, or T cells were the source of the cDNA or gDNA that made up the material.

Trimming took 5 bases from V and 7 from J, leaving 18 bases between them. The length of the CDR3 is 15 residues. Per germline, CDR1 MDHEN and CDR2 SYDVKM. In the original workflow: Reference gene primers were amplified, and this amplification served to estimate nucleated cell counts. Here immunoSEQ multiplex PCR was the method, and the copy in TCRdb shows in-frame clones only, minus some. V and J calls and clone size are as listed in that table; D and trimming were resolved from the DNA. Found here are over 200,000 clones, roughly nine tenths of them singletons; the top ten hold about 2%. The source material was peripheral blood. The genes are TRBV28 and TRBJ1-5; D remains ambiguous. The clonotype was recovered from a man in his forties with active or convalescent COVID-19. Written as DNA, the CDR3 is TGTGCCAGCAGTCCAAGTAGTCCCCTTACGCAGCCCCAGCATTTT. Protein: CASSPSSPLTQPQHF.